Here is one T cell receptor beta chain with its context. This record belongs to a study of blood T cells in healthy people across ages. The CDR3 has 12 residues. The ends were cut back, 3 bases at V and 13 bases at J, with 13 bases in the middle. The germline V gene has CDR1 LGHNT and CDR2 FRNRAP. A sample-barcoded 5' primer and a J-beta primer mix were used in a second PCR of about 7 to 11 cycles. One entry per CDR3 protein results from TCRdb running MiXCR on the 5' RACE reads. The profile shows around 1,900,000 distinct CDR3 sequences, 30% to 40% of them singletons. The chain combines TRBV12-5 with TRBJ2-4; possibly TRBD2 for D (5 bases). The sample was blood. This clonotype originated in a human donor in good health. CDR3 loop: CASGFNSGTQYF. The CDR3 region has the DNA TGTGCTAGTGGTTTCAATTCGGGAACCCAGTACTTC. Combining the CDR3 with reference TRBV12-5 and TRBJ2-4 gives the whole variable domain DARVTQTPRHKVTEMGQEVTMRCQPILGHNTVFWYRQTMMQGLELLAYFRNRAPLDDSGMPKDRFSAEMPDATLATLKIQPSEPRDSAVYFCASGFNSGTQYFGAGTRLSVL.